Sequencing of this TCR beta chain was carried out in a study of T cell responses to AZD1222 COVID-19 vaccine. This clone was seen only a few times. Clones were sequenced by immunoSEQ multiplex PCR, and TCRdb holds only the in-frame ones, with some missing. The table shows roughly 150,000 clones, with around nine tenths occurring only once. The CDR3 loop spans 13 amino acids. The V end lost 5 bases, the J end lost 7 bases, and 12 bases lay between the germline ends. The source is an adult in good health. V usage is TRBV12-3 or TRBV12-4 and J usage is TRBJ1-5; D is perhaps TRBD1 (6 bases). The specimen was peripheral blood, collected on day 0 of AZD1222 vaccination. CDR3 protein: CASSAQGRQPQHF. For the CDR3, the DNA is TGTGCCAGCAGTGCGCAGGGGAGGCAGCCCCAGCATTTT.